This TCR beta chain emerged from a study of blood T cell repertoires in COVID-19. In the study overall: Samples representing acute and convalescent COVID-19 were sourced from the United States, Italy and Spain.

Germline CDR1 reads SGHDN; CDR2 reads FVKESK. Trimming shortened V by 0 bases and J by 0 bases, and 11 bases separated the two germline ends. The CDR3 is made up of 16 amino acids. Produced via immunoSEQ multiplex PCR; TCRdb's table is partial and in-frame only. This sample has 300,000 to 350,000 clones, with nearly 90% found just once. The origin of this receptor is a woman between 40 and 50 years old with COVID-19, enrolled during active disease. V is TRBV14 and J is TRBJ1-2; TRBD1 might be the D (5 bases). Sample: peripheral blood. CDR3 in amino acids: CASSQEWGGANYGYTF. The DNA of the CDR3 is TGTGCCAGCAGCCAAGAATGGGGGGGAGCTAACTATGGCTACACCTTC.